This T cell receptor (beta chain) was sequenced in a study of prognosis after radiotherapy for stage I lung cancer. About the research overall: As radiotherapy, SBRT was administered in 3 to 5 fractions with a biologically effective dose of at least 100 Gy.

Researchers used two-round multiplex PCR to amplify TCR beta CDR3 starting from genomic DNA. Initially, in first-round PCR, primers specific to each TRBV and TRBJ gene were used. With universal primers, the second PCR round was performed. TCRdb independently ran MiXCR on the multiplex PCR reads; one entry per CDR3 protein. The data show 38,000 or so distinct CDR3 sequences, with approximately 25% seen just once and less than 30% held by the top ten. This CDR3 has 14 residues. The germline gives CDR1 LNHDA, CDR2 SQIVND (reference sequence). Deletions cut 4 bases from V and 8 bases from J, with 17 bases between.

The receptor was isolated from a donor older than 45 with non-small cell lung cancer. The chain carries TRBV19 and TRBJ2-5; possible D gene TRBD2, 7 bases. Specimen: PBMCs, collected before or after stereotactic body radiation therapy (not recorded which). The CDR3 spells CASSNPGGRDTQYF. CDR3 nucleotide sequence: TGTGCCAGTAGTAACCCGGGGGGCCGGGATACCCAGTACTTC. The full variable domain, completed using reference TRBV19 and TRBJ2-5, is DGGITQSPKYLFRKEGQNVTLSCEQNLNHDAMYWYRQDPGQGLRLIYYSQIVNDFQKGDIAEGYSVSREKKESFPLTVTSAQKNPTAFYLCASSNPGGRDTQYFGPGTRLLVL.